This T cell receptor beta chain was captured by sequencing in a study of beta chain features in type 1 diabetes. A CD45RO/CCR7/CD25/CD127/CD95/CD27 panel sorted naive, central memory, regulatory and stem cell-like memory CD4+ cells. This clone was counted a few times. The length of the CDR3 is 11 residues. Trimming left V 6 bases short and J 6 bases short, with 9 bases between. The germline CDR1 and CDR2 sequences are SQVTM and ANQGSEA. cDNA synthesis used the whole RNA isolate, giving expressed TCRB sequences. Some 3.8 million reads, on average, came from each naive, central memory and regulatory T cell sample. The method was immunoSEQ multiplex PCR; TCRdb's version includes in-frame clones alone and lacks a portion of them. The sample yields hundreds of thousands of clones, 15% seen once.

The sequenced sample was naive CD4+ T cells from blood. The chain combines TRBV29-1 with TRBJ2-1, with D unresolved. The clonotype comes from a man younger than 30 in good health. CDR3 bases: TGCAGCGTATCGGACCGCAATGAGCAGTTCTTC. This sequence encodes CSVSDRNEQFF.